What follows is one T cell receptor beta chain and its context. Its antigen is undetermined. Germline V gene sequence: CDR1 SGHVT, CDR2 SQSDAQ. The CDR3 extends over 14 amino acids. Sequencing was performed with immunoSEQ multiplex PCR; in TCRdb, only in-frame clones are kept and a portion is missing. This sample has tens of thousands of clones, with approximately 80% found just once. The record originates from a study of OX40 agonist ivuxolimab in advanced cancers. Across the whole study: Participants, 65% to 85% male, averaged approximately 65 years of age, ranging from roughly 20 to 80. General study points: The study found that CD8+ T cells averaged more expanded clones than CD4+.

Cycle 7 day 1, cycle 4 day 1, and baseline were the timepoints at which blood was sampled. This TCR derives from an adult with an advanced solid tumor such as melanoma, head and neck, liver or kidney cancer. Sequencing was performed on CD4+ or CD8+ T cells sorted from blood, taken in a trial of the OX40 agonist ivuxolimab. The rearrangement uses TRBV7-4 and TRBJ2-1; 12 nucleotides match TRBD2. CDR3 in DNA: TGTACCCGAGGGGCTAGCGGGAGGGCGGAGGAGCAGTTCTTC. It yields the protein CTRGASGRAEEQFF. Full variable domain (remainder filled in from reference TRBV7-4 and TRBJ2-1): GAGVSQSPRYKVAKRGRDVALRCDSISGHVTLYWYRQTLGQGSEVLTYSQSDAQRDKSGRPSGRFSAERPERSVSTLKIQRTEQGDSAVYLCTRGASGRAEEQFFGPGTRLTVL.